This T cell receptor (beta chain) came from a study of CD8 T cells in Susac syndrome. It was with random hexamers that roughly 0.45 to 1 ug RNA was reverse transcribed. TCRdb fed the immunoSEQ multiplex PCR reads into MiXCR, producing one record per CDR3 protein. This table has around 280,000 distinct CDR3 sequences, under 95% appearing once. The germline V gene has CDR1 SGHTA and CDR2 FQGNSA. The CDR3 spans 12 residues. V lost 4 bases and J lost 10; bases outside the gene matches: 6. This chain connects TRBV7-2 to TRBJ1-1; TRBD1 aligns across 7 bases. The sequencing input was CD4+ T cells from PBMCs. The origin of this receptor is a human donor with multiple sclerosis. The CDR3 here is CASSSSTGLAFF. CDR3 DNA sequence: TGTGCCAGCAGCTCCTCGACAGGGCTAGCTTTCTTT.